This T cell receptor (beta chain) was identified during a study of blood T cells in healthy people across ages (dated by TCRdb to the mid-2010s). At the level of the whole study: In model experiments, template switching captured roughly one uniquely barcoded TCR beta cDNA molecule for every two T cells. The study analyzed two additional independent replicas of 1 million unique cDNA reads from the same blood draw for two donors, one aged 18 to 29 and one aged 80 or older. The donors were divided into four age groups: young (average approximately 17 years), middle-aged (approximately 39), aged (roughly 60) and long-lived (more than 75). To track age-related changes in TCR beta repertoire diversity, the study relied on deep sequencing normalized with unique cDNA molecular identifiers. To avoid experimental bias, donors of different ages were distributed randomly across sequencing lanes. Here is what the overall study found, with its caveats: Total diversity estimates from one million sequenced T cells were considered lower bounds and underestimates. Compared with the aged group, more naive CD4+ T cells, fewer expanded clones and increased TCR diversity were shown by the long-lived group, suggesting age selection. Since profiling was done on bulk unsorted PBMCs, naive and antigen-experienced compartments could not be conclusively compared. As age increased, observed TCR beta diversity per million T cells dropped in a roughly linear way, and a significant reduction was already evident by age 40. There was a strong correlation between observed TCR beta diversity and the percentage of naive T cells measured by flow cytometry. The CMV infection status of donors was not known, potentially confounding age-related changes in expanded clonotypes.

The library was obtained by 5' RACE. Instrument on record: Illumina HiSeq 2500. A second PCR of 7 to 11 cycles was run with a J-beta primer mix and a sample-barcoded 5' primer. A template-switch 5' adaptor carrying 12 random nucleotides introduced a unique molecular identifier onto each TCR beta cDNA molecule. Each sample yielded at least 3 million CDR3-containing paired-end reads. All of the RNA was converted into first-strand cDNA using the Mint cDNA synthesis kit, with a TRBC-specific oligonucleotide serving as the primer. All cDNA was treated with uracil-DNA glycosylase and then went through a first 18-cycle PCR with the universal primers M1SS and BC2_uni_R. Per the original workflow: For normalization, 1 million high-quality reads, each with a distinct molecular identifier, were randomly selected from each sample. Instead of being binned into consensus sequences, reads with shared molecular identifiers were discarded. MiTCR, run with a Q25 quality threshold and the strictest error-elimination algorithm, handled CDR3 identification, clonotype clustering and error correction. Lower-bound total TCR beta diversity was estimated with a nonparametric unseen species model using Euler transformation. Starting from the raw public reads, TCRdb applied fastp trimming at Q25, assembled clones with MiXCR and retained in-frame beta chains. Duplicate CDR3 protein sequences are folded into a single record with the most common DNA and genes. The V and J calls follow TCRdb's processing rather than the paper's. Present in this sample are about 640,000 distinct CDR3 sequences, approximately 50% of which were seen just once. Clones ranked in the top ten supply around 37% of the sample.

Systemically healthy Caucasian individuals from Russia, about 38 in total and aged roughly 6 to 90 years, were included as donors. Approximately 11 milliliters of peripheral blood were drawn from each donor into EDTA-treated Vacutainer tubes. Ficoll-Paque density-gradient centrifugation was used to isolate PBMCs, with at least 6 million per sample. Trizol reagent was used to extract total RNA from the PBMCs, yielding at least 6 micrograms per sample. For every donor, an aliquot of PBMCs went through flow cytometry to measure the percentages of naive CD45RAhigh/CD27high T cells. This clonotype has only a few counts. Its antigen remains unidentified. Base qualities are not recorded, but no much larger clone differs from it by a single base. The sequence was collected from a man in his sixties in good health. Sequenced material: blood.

The DNA is as follows: TGTGCCACCAGTGATTTGCCCGACAGGGCCTATGGCTACACCTTC. It translates to CATSDLPDRAYGYTF. The V and J segments used are TRBV24-1 and TRBJ1-2; TRBD1 lines up with 7 middle nucleotides. Trimming removed 0 bases from V and 4 bases from J; the gene matches leave 4 bases unexplained. CDR1 is given as KGHDR and CDR2 as SFDVKD, both from the germline V gene. The CDR3 runs 15 amino acids, cysteine and phenylalanine included. Only CDR3 DNA is held: 45 bases, read in frame from base 1.